The text below deals with one TCR beta chain. As yet, its antigen is unknown. V gave up 6 bases and J gave up 1 base; unmatched junction bases: 7. Per the germline V gene, CDR1 is MDHEN and CDR2 is SYDVKM. The CDR3 is 15 amino acids. These data come from a study of shared clonotypes between healthy human individuals. Produced via immunoSEQ multiplex PCR; TCRdb's table is partial and in-frame only. The sample holds millions of clones, 85% to 95% seen once. Findings of the study overall: Non-shared clonotypes showed lower generation probabilities than clonotypes common to all four donors.

This chain joins TRBV28 and TRBJ1-1, with 8 bases fitting TRBD1. The sequence was obtained from a man between 18 and 35 years old in good health. Some clones in this sample may be carry-over from other donors' samples. The specimen sequenced was naive CD4+ T cells from PBMCs. Subset indicated: CD45RA+ positively selected. CDR3 DNA sequence: TGTGCCAGCAGCCCAGGGGGCTCAAGGAACACTGAAGCTTTCTTT. This encodes CASSPGGSRNTEAFF.